These T cell receptor beta chains were read from a single sample in a study of technical replicates of blood from a few donors. Repertoires were generated with immunoSEQ multiplex PCR, while TCRdb's copy carries only in-frame clones and drops some. The sample lists around 79,000 clones, roughly 92% occurring once. What was sequenced was T cells isolated from PBMCs. Receptors originate from a human donor in good health. The CDR3 runs from the conserved cysteine through the conserved F or W. The order of the fields is CDR3 protein, CDR3 DNA, J gene, D gene, clone size, V gene. A D gene is named only where the DNA matches it firmly. The listing skips clone size in some rows; elsewhere it reads once, few, many or a size class.

CDR3aa: CASSPNPQTSGFTDTQYF; CDR3nt: TGTGCCAGCAGCCCAAACCCCCAAACTAGCGGATTCACAGATACGCAGTATTTT; j_gene: TRBJ2-3; d_gene: TRBD2; abundance: .; v_gene: TRBV5-4
CDR3aa: CASTEREGRTEAFF; CDR3nt: TGCGCCAGCACCGAAAGGGAGGGGAGGACTGAAGCTTTCTTT; j_gene: TRBJ1-1; d_gene: .; abundance: .; v_gene: TRBV4-1
CDR3aa: CASSLVRSVFRETQYF; CDR3nt: TGTGCCAGCAGCTTAGTTCGCTCGGTCTTCCGAGAGACCCAGTACTTC; j_gene: TRBJ2-5; d_gene: .; abundance: .; v_gene: TRBV11-2
CDR3aa: CASSPRDRGYEKLFF; CDR3nt: TGCGCCAGCAGCCCACGGGACAGGGGCTATGAAAAACTGTTTTTT; j_gene: TRBJ1-4; d_gene: TRBD1; abundance: .; v_gene: TRBV4-1
CDR3aa: CASSIQRGTGELFF; CDR3nt: TGTGCCAGTAGTATTCAACGGGGCACCGGGGAGCTGTTTTTT; j_gene: TRBJ2-2; d_gene: .; abundance: .; v_gene: TRBV19
CDR3aa: CASSDRGYGYTF; CDR3nt: TGTGCCAGCAGCGACAGGGGCTATGGCTACACCTTC; j_gene: TRBJ1-2; d_gene: TRBD1; abundance: .; v_gene: TRBV2
CDR3aa: CASSVVGGPGNTIYF; CDR3nt: TGTGCCAGCAGCGTAGTAGGAGGGCCCGGAAACACCATATATTTT; j_gene: TRBJ1-3; d_gene: .; abundance: .; v_gene: TRBV9
CDR3aa: CASTTSGGRYNEQFF; CDR3nt: TGTGCCAGCACCACCTCCGGGGGAAGGTACAATGAGCAGTTCTTC; j_gene: TRBJ2-1; d_gene: .; abundance: .; v_gene: TRBV6-5
CDR3aa: CASNLGGNNSPLHF; CDR3nt: TGCGCCAGCAATTTGGGAGGGAATAATTCACCCCTCCACTTT; j_gene: TRBJ1-6; d_gene: .; abundance: .; v_gene: TRBV10-2
CDR3aa: CASSLAGGFYNEQFF; CDR3nt: TGTGCCAGCAGTTTGGCGGGAGGGTTCTACAATGAGCAGTTCTTC; j_gene: TRBJ2-1; d_gene: TRBD2; abundance: .; v_gene: TRBV28
CDR3aa: CASSLAGVDSSYEQYF; CDR3nt: TGCGCCAGCAGCTTGGCCGGAGTGGACAGCTCCTACGAGCAGTACTTC; j_gene: TRBJ2-7; d_gene: .; abundance: once; v_gene: TRBV5-1
CDR3aa: CASSQGPLMSNEQFF; CDR3nt: TGTGCCAGCAGTCAGGGCCCTTTAATGTCCAATGAGCAGTTCTTC; j_gene: TRBJ2-1; d_gene: .; abundance: .; v_gene: TRBV28
CDR3aa: CVVYRGTEAFF; CDR3nt: TGTGTCGTTTACAGGGGCACTGAAGCTTTCTTT; j_gene: TRBJ1-1; d_gene: TRBD1; abundance: .; v_gene: TRBV19
CDR3aa: CASSPRQGGYGYTF; CDR3nt: TGTGCCAGCTCTCCGCGACAGGGGGGATATGGCTACACCTTC; j_gene: TRBJ1-2; d_gene: TRBD1; abundance: once; v_gene: TRBV18
CDR3aa: CASSVSESSYEQYF; CDR3nt: TGTGCCAGCAGCGTAAGTGAGAGCTCCTACGAGCAGTACTTC; j_gene: TRBJ2-7; d_gene: .; abundance: once; v_gene: TRBV9
CDR3aa: CSVGTGQPNQPQHF; CDR3nt: TGCAGCGTTGGTACCGGACAGCCCAATCAGCCCCAGCATTTT; j_gene: TRBJ1-5; d_gene: .; abundance: .; v_gene: TRBV29-1
CDR3aa: CASSSPGQWETQYF; CDR3nt: TGTGCCAGCAGTTCCCCAGGACAGTGGGAGACCCAGTACTTC; j_gene: TRBJ2-5; d_gene: .; abundance: .; v_gene: TRBV25-1
CDR3aa: CASSIRRGFYTEAFF; CDR3nt: TGTGCCAGCAGTATACGACGGGGGTTTTACACTGAAGCTTTCTTT; j_gene: TRBJ1-1; d_gene: .; abundance: .; v_gene: TRBV28
CDR3aa: CASSLVGQRSYEQYF; CDR3nt: TGTGCCAGCAGCTTGGTGGGACAGAGATCCTACGAGCAGTACTTC; j_gene: TRBJ2-7; d_gene: TRBD1; abundance: .; v_gene: TRBV5-6
CDR3aa: CASSLESAANGELFF; CDR3nt: TGTGCCAGCAGTTTAGAGTCTGCGGCCAACGGGGAGCTGTTTTTT; j_gene: TRBJ2-2; d_gene: .; abundance: .; v_gene: TRBV27
CDR3aa: CASRPGTSGRPNEQFF; CDR3nt: TGTGCCAGCAGGCCCGGGACTAGCGGGAGGCCAAATGAGCAGTTCTTC; j_gene: TRBJ2-1; d_gene: TRBD2; abundance: .; v_gene: TRBV6-6
CDR3aa: CSVEPSPITSGGAFTNEQFF; CDR3nt: TGCAGCGTTGAACCCTCCCCCATCACTAGCGGGGGGGCTTTCACCAATGAGCAGTTCTTC; j_gene: TRBJ2-1; d_gene: TRBD2; abundance: .; v_gene: TRBV29-1
CDR3aa: CASSVKTDRVFSYEQYF; CDR3nt: TGTGCCAGCAGTGTGAAAACGGACAGGGTATTCTCCTACGAGCAGTACTTC; j_gene: TRBJ2-7; d_gene: TRBD1; abundance: .; v_gene: TRBV6-1
CDR3aa: CSARRETQYF; CDR3nt: TGCAGTGCTAGACGGGAGACCCAGTACTTC; j_gene: TRBJ2-5; d_gene: .; abundance: .; v_gene: TRBV20-1
CDR3aa: CASSPRTGNQPQHF; CDR3nt: TGTGCCAGCAGTCCCAGGACAGGGAATCAGCCCCAGCATTTT; j_gene: TRBJ1-5; d_gene: TRBD1; abundance: .; v_gene: TRBV2
CDR3aa: CASSLATSFGYTF; CDR3nt: TGTGCCAGCAGCTTGGCCACAAGTTTTGGCTACACCTTC; j_gene: TRBJ1-2; d_gene: .; abundance: .; v_gene: TRBV5-4
CDR3aa: CASSPGRGQGSTYEQYF; CDR3nt: TGTGCCAGCAGCCCGGGGCGGGGACAGGGGTCCACCTACGAGCAGTACTTC; j_gene: TRBJ2-7; d_gene: TRBD1; abundance: .; v_gene: TRBV5-4
CDR3aa: CSVDPKGVSSNEQFF; CDR3nt: TGCAGCGTTGATCCGAAGGGGGTTAGTTCAAATGAGCAGTTCTTC; j_gene: TRBJ2-1; d_gene: .; abundance: .; v_gene: TRBV29-1
CDR3aa: CASSPRTGTSISTDTQYF; CDR3nt: TGTGCCAGCAGCCCACGAACCGGTACCTCTATTAGCACAGATACGCAGTATTTT; j_gene: TRBJ2-3; d_gene: .; abundance: .; v_gene: TRBV14
CDR3aa: CASSLAGTGGGGTDTQYF; CDR3nt: TGTGCCAGCAGCTTAGCCGGGACAGGGGGAGGCGGCACAGATACGCAGTATTTT; j_gene: TRBJ2-3; d_gene: TRBD1; abundance: .; v_gene: TRBV7-8
CDR3aa: CASSTPPGQGALGEKLFF; CDR3nt: TGTGCCAGCAGCACCCCACCGGGACAGGGGGCGTTGGGTGAAAAACTGTTTTTT; j_gene: TRBJ1-4; d_gene: TRBD1; abundance: .; v_gene: TRBV7-9
CDR3aa: CASSFMTGIRHF; CDR3nt: TGTGCCAGCAGTTTCATGACAGGAATAAGGCACTTC; j_gene: TRBJ2-7; d_gene: .; abundance: .; v_gene: TRBV28
CDR3aa: CASNYRDRSTDTQYF; CDR3nt: TGTGCCAGCAATTACCGGGACAGATCCACAGATACGCAGTATTTT; j_gene: TRBJ2-3; d_gene: TRBD1; abundance: .; v_gene: TRBV7-9
CDR3aa: CASSLGPSTGVGGELFF; CDR3nt: TGTGCCAGCAGCTTAGGTCCCTCTACGGGAGTGGGAGGGGAGCTGTTTTTT; j_gene: TRBJ2-2; d_gene: .; abundance: .; v_gene: TRBV11-2
CDR3aa: CASSLQTGGYNEQFF; CDR3nt: TGTGCCAGCAGCTTACAAACAGGGGGCTACAATGAGCAGTTCTTC; j_gene: TRBJ2-1; d_gene: TRBD1; abundance: .; v_gene: TRBV28
CDR3aa: CASSLLEDTQYF; CDR3nt: TGTGCCAGCAGTTTATTAGAAGATACGCAGTATTTT; j_gene: TRBJ2-3; d_gene: .; abundance: .; v_gene: TRBV28
CDR3aa: CASSHTGQRMRYSNQPQHF; CDR3nt: TGTGCCAGCAGCCACACTGGACAGCGGATGAGATATAGCAATCAGCCCCAGCATTTT; j_gene: TRBJ1-5; d_gene: .; abundance: .; v_gene: TRBV9
CDR3aa: CASSPTRGRFYEQYF; CDR3nt: TGTGCCAGTAGCCCTACGCGGGGGCGCTTCTACGAGCAGTACTTC; j_gene: TRBJ2-7; d_gene: .; abundance: .; v_gene: TRBV19
CDR3aa: CASSYDRPPNTEAFF; CDR3nt: TGTGCCAGCAGTTACGACAGGCCACCCAACACTGAAGCTTTCTTT; j_gene: TRBJ1-1; d_gene: .; abundance: once; v_gene: TRBV6-5
CDR3aa: CASSPQAAGGPYEQFF; CDR3nt: TGTGCCAGCAGCCCCCAGGCAGCGGGGGGGCCTTATGAGCAGTTCTTC; j_gene: TRBJ2-1; d_gene: TRBD2; abundance: .; v_gene: TRBV5-4
CDR3aa: CASSGTESGNTIYF; CDR3nt: TGTGCCAGCAGTGGGACTGAATCTGGAAACACCATATATTTT; j_gene: TRBJ1-3; d_gene: .; abundance: .; v_gene: TRBV6-1
CDR3aa: CASSSRTSGGVLPTDTQYF; CDR3nt: TGCGCCAGCAGCTCCCGGACTAGCGGGGGAGTCCTACCCACAGATACGCAGTATTTT; j_gene: TRBJ2-3; d_gene: TRBD2; abundance: once; v_gene: TRBV5-1
CDR3aa: CASSQDREEGLYGYTF; CDR3nt: TGCGCCAGCAGCCAAGATAGGGAGGAGGGGCTCTATGGCTACACCTTC; j_gene: TRBJ1-2; d_gene: .; abundance: .; v_gene: TRBV4-1
CDR3aa: CASRPDRTATNEKLFF; CDR3nt: TGTGCCAGCAGACCCGACAGGACTGCAACTAATGAAAAACTGTTTTTT; j_gene: TRBJ1-4; d_gene: .; abundance: once; v_gene: TRBV6-6
CDR3aa: CASSRQGSGNTIYF; CDR3nt: TGTGCCAGCAGTCGACAGGGGTCAGGAAACACCATATATTTT; j_gene: TRBJ1-3; d_gene: TRBD1; abundance: .; v_gene: TRBV5-4